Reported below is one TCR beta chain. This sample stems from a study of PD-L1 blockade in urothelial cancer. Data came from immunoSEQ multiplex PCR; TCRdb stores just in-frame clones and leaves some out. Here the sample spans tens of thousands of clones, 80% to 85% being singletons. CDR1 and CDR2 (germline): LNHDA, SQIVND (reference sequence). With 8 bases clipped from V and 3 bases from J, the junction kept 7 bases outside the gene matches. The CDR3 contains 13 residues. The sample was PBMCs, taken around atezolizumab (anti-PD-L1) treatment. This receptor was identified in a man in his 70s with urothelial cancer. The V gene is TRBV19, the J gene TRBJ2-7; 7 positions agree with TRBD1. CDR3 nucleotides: TGTGCCAGTGGGGGCCAGGGGGACTACGAGCAGTACTTC. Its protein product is CASGGQGDYEQYF.